The 10 T cell receptor beta chains listed next were all sequenced from one sample in a study of blood T cell repertoires in COVID-19 (TCRdb year 2020). Library generation was performed with the immunoSEQ multiplex PCR assay. Sourced from immuneACCESS, this table was stored by TCRdb with only in-frame sequences that have V and J called. A share of the clones is absent; for the studies checked, an unresolved V gene accounts for under half, and the remainder has no known explanation. In all, the sample holds approximately 260,000 clones, and 65% to 85% of those were seen once. The ten largest clones capture 3.4% of the sample. Input material: PBMCs or T cells enriched from blood (not recorded which). The receptor source for this set is a man aged 45-65 years who had recovered from COVID-19.

This chain connects TRBV7-9 to TRBJ1-5; perhaps TRBD1 as D (5 bases). This CDR3 has 15 residues. Germline V gene data show CDR1 as SEHNR and CDR2 as FQNEAQ (reference sequence). The V end was cut by 0 bases, the J end by 4 bases, with 10 bases between. The DNA for the CDR3 is TGTGCCAGCAGCTTAGCAGGGGACTTAAATCAGCCCCAGCATTTT. Its protein product is CASSLAGDLNQPQHF. The whole variable domain, remainder taken from reference TRBV7-9 and TRBJ1-5, is DTGVSQNPRHKITKRGQNVTFRCDPISEHNRLYWYRQTLGQGPEFLTYFQNEAQLEKSRLLSDRFSAERPKGSFSTLEIQRTEQGDSAMYLCASSLAGDLNQPQHFGDGTRLSIL.

This rearrangement joins TRBV19 to TRBJ2-3; 9 nucleotides match TRBD1. Germline-derived CDR1 and CDR2 are LNHDA and SQIVND (reference sequence). The junction had 2 bases not matched to a gene; V was cut back by 6 bases and J by 1 base. CDR3 length: 14 amino acids. CDR3 amino acids: CASRRTGGTDTQYF. DNA for the CDR3: TGTGCCAGTAGGAGGACAGGGGGCACAGATACGCAGTATTTT.

The gene calls are TRBV27 and TRBJ1-4; no clear D. Germline loops: CDR1 MNHEY, CDR2 SMNVEV (reference sequence). CDR3 length: 15 residues. Trimming cost V 4 bases and J 6 bases, with 15 bases left between them. CDR3 residues: CASSSPWTEDEKLFF. The CDR3 DNA is TGTGCCAGCAGTTCCCCCTGGACTGAAGATGAAAAACTGTTTTTT.

This chain connects TRBV18 to TRBJ2-1; 11 positions agree with TRBD2. After removal of 1 base from V and 7 bases from J, the junction contained 6 bases not matched to a gene. Germline values: CDR1 KGHSH, CDR2 LQKENI. The length of the CDR3 is 16 residues. The CDR3 here is CASSPLGLAGTNEQFF. In DNA form, the CDR3 reads TGTGCCAGCTCACCACTCGGACTAGCGGGTACTAATGAGCAGTTCTTC.

The chain joins TRBV7-3 to TRBJ2-3, with 9 bases aligning to TRBD2. Germline V lookup: CDR1 SGHTA, CDR2 FQGTGA. V was clipped by 5 bases and J by 8 bases; unmatched bases: 2. This CDR3 spans 12 amino acids. The CDR3 protein is CASSTAGGTQYF. The CDR3 DNA reads as TGTGCCAGCAGCACAGCGGGGGGTACGCAGTATTTT.

The rearrangement links TRBV7-2 to TRBJ2-5, with TRBD2 matching over 9 bases. V trimming: 3 bases; J trimming: 4 bases; junction bases outside the gene matches: 6. Germline V gene sequence: CDR1 SGHTA, CDR2 FQGNSA. The CDR3 contains 15 residues. CDR3 nucleotides: TGTGCCAGCAGCTTTGTTAGCGGGGGCGGAGAGACCCAGTACTTC. Residues: CASSFVSGGGETQYF.

This clone was counted once. The chain is built from TRBV18 and TRBJ2-3, with D uncertain. This CDR3 is 14 amino acids long. The V gene lost 3 bases and the J gene lost 4 bases, with 11 bases spanning the gap. CDR1 is KGHSH, CDR2 LQKENI, per germline. This CDR3 reads CASSPINPADTQYF. The CDR3 bases are TGTGCCAGCTCACCCATTAACCCAGCAGATACGCAGTATTTT. Supplemented by reference TRBV18 and TRBJ2-3, the full variable domain reads NAGVMQNPRHLVRRRGQEARLRCSPMKGHSHVYWYRQLPEEGLKFMVYLQKENIIDESGMPKERFSAEFPKEGPSILRIQQVVRGDSAAYFCASSPINPADTQYFGPGTRLTVL.

The chain joins TRBV5-4 to TRBJ2-1; TRBD2 matches at 9 bases. From germline, CDR1 is SGHNT and CDR2 YYREEE (reference sequence). J was trimmed by 4 bases and V by 10 bases; bases with no gene match: 6. CDR3 length equals 13 residues. The CDR3 is CAGSLAGYNEQFF. CDR3 in DNA: TGTGCCGGCTCTCTAGCGGGGTACAATGAGCAGTTCTTC.

CDR3 sequence (DNA): TGTGCCAGTACCCCGCAGGGAAATAGCAATCAGCCCCAGCATTTT. The encoded protein is CASTPQGNSNQPQHF. The rearrangement uses TRBV19 and TRBJ1-5, with D possibly being TRBD1 (5 bases). This CDR3 contains 15 residues. The ends were cut back, 7 bases at V and 0 bases at J, with 13 bases in the middle. Germline values: CDR1 LNHDA, CDR2 SQIVND (reference sequence).

The rearrangement joins TRBV10-3 to TRBJ2-2; TRBD2 aligns across 12 bases. V dropped 0 bases and J dropped 3; count of bases not matched to a gene: 8. Germline CDR1 ENHRY, CDR2 SYGVKD. The CDR3 runs 19 residues. The chain's CDR3 is CAISESRTLAGGDTGELFF. The CDR3 coding sequence is TGTGCCATCAGTGAGTCTCGAACACTAGCGGGGGGAGACACCGGGGAGCTGTTTTTT.